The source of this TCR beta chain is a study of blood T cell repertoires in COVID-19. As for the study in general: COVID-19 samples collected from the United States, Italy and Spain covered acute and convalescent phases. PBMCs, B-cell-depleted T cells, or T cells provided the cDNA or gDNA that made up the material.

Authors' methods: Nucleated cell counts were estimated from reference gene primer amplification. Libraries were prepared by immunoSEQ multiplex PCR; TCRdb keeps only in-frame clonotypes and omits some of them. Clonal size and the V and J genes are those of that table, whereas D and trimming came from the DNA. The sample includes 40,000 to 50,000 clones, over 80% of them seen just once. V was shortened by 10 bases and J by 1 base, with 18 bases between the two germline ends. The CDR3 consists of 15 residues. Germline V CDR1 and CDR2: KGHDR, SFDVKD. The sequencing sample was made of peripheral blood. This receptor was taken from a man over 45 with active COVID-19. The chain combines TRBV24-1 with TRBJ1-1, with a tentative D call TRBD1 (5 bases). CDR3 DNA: TGTGCCACGTCGGCACAGGCCGGCGGGAACACTGAAGCTTTCTTT. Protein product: CATSAQAGGNTEAFF.